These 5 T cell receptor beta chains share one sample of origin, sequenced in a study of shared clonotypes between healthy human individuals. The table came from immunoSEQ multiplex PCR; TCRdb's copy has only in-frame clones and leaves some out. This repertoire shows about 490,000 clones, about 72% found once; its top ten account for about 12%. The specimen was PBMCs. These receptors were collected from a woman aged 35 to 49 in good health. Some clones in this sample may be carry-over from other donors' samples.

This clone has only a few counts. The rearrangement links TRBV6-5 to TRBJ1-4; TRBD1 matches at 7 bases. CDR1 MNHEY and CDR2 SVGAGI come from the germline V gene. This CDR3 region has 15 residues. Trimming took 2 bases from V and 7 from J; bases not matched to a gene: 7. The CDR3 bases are TGTGCCAGCAGTTACCGAAGGGGGCTTGGTGAAAAACTGTTTTTT. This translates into CASSYRRGLGEKLFF.

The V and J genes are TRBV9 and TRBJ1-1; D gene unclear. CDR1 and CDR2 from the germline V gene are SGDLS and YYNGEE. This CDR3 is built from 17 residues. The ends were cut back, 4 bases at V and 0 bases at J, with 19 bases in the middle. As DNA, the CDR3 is TGTGCCAGCAGCCCCACGAGATGGGATAGGATGAACACTGAAGCTTTCTTT. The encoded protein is CASSPTRWDRMNTEAFF.

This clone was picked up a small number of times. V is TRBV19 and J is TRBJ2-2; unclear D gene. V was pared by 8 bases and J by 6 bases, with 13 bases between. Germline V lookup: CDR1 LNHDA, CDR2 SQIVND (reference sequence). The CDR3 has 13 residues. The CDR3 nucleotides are TGTGCCAGTCGACCGATCGGGCCCGGGGAGCTGTTTTTT. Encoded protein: CASRPIGPGELFF.

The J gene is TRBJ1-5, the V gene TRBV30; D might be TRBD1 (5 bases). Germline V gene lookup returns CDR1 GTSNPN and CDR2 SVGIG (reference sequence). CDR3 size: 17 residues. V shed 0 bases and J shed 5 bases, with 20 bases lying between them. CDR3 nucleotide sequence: TGTGCCTGGAGTGTCCCCCTCGGGCAGGGTACATATCAGCCCCAGCATTTT. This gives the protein CAWSVPLGQGTYQPQHF. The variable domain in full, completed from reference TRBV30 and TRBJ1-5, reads SQTIHQWPATLVQPVGSPLSLECTVEGTSNPNLYWYRQAAGRGLQLLFYSVGIGQISSEVPQNLSASRPQDRQFILSSKKLLLSDSGFYLCAWSVPLGQGTYQPQHFGDGTRLSIL.

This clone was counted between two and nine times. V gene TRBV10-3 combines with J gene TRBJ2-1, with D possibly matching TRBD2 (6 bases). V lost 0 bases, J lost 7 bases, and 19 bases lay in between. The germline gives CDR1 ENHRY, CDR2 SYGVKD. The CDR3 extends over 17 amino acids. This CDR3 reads CAISESEGNPRSNEQFF. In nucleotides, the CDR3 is TGTGCCATCAGTGAGTCGGAGGGGAACCCACGGTCGAATGAGCAGTTCTTC.